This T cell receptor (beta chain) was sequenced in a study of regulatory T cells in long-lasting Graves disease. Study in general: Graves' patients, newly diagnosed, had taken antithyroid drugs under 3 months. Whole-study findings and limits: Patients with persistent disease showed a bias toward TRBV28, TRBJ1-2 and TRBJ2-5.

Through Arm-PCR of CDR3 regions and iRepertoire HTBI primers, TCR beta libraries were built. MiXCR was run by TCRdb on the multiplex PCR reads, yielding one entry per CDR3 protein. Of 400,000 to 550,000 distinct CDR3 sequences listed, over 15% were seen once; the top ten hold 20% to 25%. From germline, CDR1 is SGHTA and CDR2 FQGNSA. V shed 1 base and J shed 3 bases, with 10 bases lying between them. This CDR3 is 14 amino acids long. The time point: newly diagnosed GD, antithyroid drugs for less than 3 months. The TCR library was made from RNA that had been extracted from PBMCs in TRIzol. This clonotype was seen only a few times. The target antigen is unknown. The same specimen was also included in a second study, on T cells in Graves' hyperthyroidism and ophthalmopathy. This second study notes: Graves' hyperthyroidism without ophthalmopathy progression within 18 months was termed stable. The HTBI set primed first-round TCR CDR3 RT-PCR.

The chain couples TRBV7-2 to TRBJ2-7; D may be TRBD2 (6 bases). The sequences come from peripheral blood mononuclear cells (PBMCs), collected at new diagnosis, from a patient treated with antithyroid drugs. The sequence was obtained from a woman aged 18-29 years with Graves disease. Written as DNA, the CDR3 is TGTGCCAGCAGCTTAGAGGAGGGCCTCTACGAGCAGTACTTC. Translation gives CASSLEEGLYEQYF.